This TCR beta chain was identified in a study of T cells expressing NK-cell markers. Across the whole study: Among the eight sequenced donors, seven tested HCMV-seropositive and one tested seronegative.

TCRdb reprocessed the 5' RACE reads and keeps a single row for each CDR3 protein, giving no DNA. The sample totals 350,000 to 500,000 distinct CDR3 sequences. Concerning this clonotype itself: Its antigen remains unidentified.

Study-level findings and limits: In a group of 5 to 7 donors, dominant NKG2C+ clonotypes represented about 1.0-7.5% of CD8+ T cells. The same clonotypes also predominated in the CD3+CD56-NKG2C+ fraction of a handful of donors.

Germline assignment: CDR1 SGHNT and CDR2 YYREEE (reference sequence). The CDR3 length is 16 residues. The receptor comes from a woman between 18 and 75 years old in good health. The V gene is TRBV5-4, the J gene TRBJ2-3; checking the TCRdb D call of TRBD2 is not possible without DNA. Input material: blood T cells: a sorted CD56 or NKG2C T cell subset, CD4+ or CD8+ T cells, or bulk PBMC T cells (not recorded which). The CDR3 sequence: CASNIRRAGSTDTQYF. The variable domain in full, with the rest retrieved from reference TRBV5-4 and TRBJ2-3, is ETGVTQSPTHLIKTRGQQVTLRCSSQSGHNTVSWYQQALGQGPQFIFQYYREEENGRGNFPPRFSGLQFPNYSSELNVNALELDDSALYLCASNIRRAGSTDTQYFGPGTRLTVL.